Below are 22 T cell receptor beta chains sequenced from a single sample in a study of T cell responses to AZD1222 COVID-19 vaccine. Profiled with immunoSEQ multiplex PCR; TCRdb holds only in-frame clones, not every one. The sample records roughly 140,000 clones, under 95% being singletons. The sequencing here drew on peripheral blood, taken on day 0 of AZD1222 vaccination. The receptors were gathered from an adult in good health.

V and J are TRBV10-3 and TRBJ2-3; D uncertain. V shed 2 bases and J shed 3 bases, with 12 bases lying between them. The germline V gene has CDR1 ENHRY and CDR2 SYGVKD. The CDR3 totals 15 residues. In nucleotides, the CDR3 is TGTGCCATCAGTGAGCGACCCGCCGAGACAGATACGCAGTATTTT. It encodes CAISERPAETDTQYF.

The chain has TRBV7-8 and TRBJ2-7, with D maybe TRBD2 (6 bases). The length of the CDR3 is 14 residues. CDR1 is SGHVS and CDR2 is FQNEAQ in the germline V gene. The V end was cut by 5 bases, the J end by 7 bases, with 18 bases between. The CDR3 coding sequence is TGTGCCAGCAGCGGACGGGACTTAACGGGGGAGCAGTACTTC. It is translated as CASSGRDLTGEQYF.

This rearrangement joins TRBV3-1 (or the pseudogene TRBV3-2) to TRBJ2-5; D perhaps matches TRBD1 (6 bases). The CDR3 covers 17 residues. V was clipped by 3 bases and J by 5 bases, with 22 bases between them. CDR1 LGHDT and CDR2 YNNKEL come from the germline V gene (reference sequence). In DNA form, the CDR3 reads TGTGCCAGCAGCCACCCGACCAATACAGGGCTAAGGGAGACCCAGTACTTC. Translating it yields CASSHPTNTGLRETQYF.

This clone was found a few times. The chain uses TRBV24-1 and TRBJ2-1; D tentatively reads TRBD1 or TRBD2 (5 bases each). The germline gives CDR1 KGHDR, CDR2 SFDVKD. The CDR3 has 11 amino acids. Trimming cost V 7 bases and J 9 bases, with 9 bases left between them. CDR3 DNA: TGTGCCACCAGGGGGGTTGGTGAGCAGTTCTTC. Amino acids: CATRGVGEQFF.

The chain couples TRBV5-1 to TRBJ2-7; either TRBD1 or TRBD2 may supply D (6 bases each). V shed 0 bases and J shed 5 bases, with 12 bases lying between them. Germline-derived CDR1 and CDR2 are SGHRS and YFSETQ. CDR3 length: 14 amino acids. The CDR3, as DNA: TGCGCCAGCAGCTTGGCCACAGGGAGGAACGAGCAGTACTTC. This codes for CASSLATGRNEQYF.

The V gene is TRBV5-8, the J gene TRBJ2-7; D is unresolved. V was trimmed by 1 base and J by 2 bases, leaving 16 bases between them. Germline CDR1 is SGHTS and CDR2 is YDEGEE. The CDR3 has 16 amino acids. Here the CDR3 reads CASSLLFPAAAYEQYF. In DNA, the CDR3 is TGTGCCAGCAGCTTGTTATTTCCGGCTGCGGCCTACGAGCAGTACTTC.

The V gene is TRBV20-1, the J gene TRBJ2-5; unclear D gene. The CDR3 contains 12 residues. Germline lookup yields CDR1 DFQATT and CDR2 SNEGSKA (reference sequence). The V and J ends lost 3 bases and 5 bases respectively, with 10 bases between them. CDR3 sequence reads: CSASKGRETQYF. CDR3 DNA: TGCAGTGCTAGTAAGGGCCGCGAGACCCAGTACTTC.

The genes are TRBV7-2 and TRBJ1-3; unclear D gene. The CDR3 sequence is 14 residues long. Per the germline V gene, CDR1 is SGHTA and CDR2 is FQGNSA. Trimming took off 3 bases at V and 8 bases at J, with 14 bases between the two ends. The CDR3 nucleotides are TGTGCCAGCAGCTTGTCCGGGAATGTAGACACCATATATTTT. This translates into CASSLSGNVDTIYF.

V gene TRBV5-8 combines with J gene TRBJ2-4, with 12 bases identical to TRBD2. This CDR3 spans 16 amino acids. Germline V gives CDR1 SGHTS, CDR2 YDEGEE. The trim removed 4 bases at V and 8 bases at J, leaving 10 bases unmatched. CDR3 in DNA: TGTGCCAGCAGCGCGACGACTAGCGGGAGTAGCGACATTCAGTACTTC. Translation gives CASSATTSGSSDIQYF.

CDR3 sequence: CASSLGVAGGPQETQYF. The DNA for the CDR3 is TGTGCCAGCAGTTTAGGGGTAGCGGGAGGGCCACAAGAGACCCAGTACTTC. This chain connects TRBV27 to TRBJ2-5, with 11 bases fitting TRBD2. The V gene end was trimmed by 2 bases and the J gene end by 2 bases; junction bases not matched to a gene: 7. Looked up from germline, CDR1 is MNHEY and CDR2 is SMNVEV (reference sequence). The CDR3 runs to 17 residues.

This chain joins TRBV6-5 and TRBJ2-7; no firm D call. V was clipped by 3 bases and J by 1 base, with 13 bases between them. The CDR3 extends over 15 amino acids. Germline CDR1 and CDR2: MNHEY and SVGAGI. The CDR3 DNA reads TGTGCCAGCAGTTATAGTGTCTACCAATCCTACGAGCAGTACTTC. Translating gives CASSYSVYQSYEQYF.

Here the CDR3 reads CASLWLHSGSSYEQYF. The CDR3 nucleotides read TGTGCCAGCCTTTGGCTTCATAGCGGGAGTTCCTACGAGCAGTACTTC. The rearrangement uses TRBV2 and TRBJ2-7; 9 bases are shared with TRBD2. The CDR3 runs 16 residues. Losses at the gene ends were 8 bases for V and 1 base for J; bases not matched to a gene: 12. The V gene's germline CDR1 is SNHLY and CDR2 FYNNEI.

The V call is TRBV28, the J call TRBJ2-7, with TRBD1 matching over 8 bases. The trim removed 3 bases at V and 5 bases at J, leaving 12 bases unmatched. Germline values: CDR1 MDHEN, CDR2 SYDVKM. The CDR3 is made up of 16 amino acids. The CDR3 DNA is TGTGCCAGCAGTTTTTTGAGACAGGGGTTGGGTAACGAGCAGTACTTC. It codes for CASSFLRQGLGNEQYF.

The CDR3 bases are TGTGCCAGCAGCCAAGGATACCCCCCGCACGGGCAGTTCTTC. Its translation: CASSQGYPPHGQFF. The rearrangement joins TRBV3-1 (or the pseudogene TRBV3-2) to TRBJ2-1; D not resolved. With 1 base removed from V and 12 bases from J, the gap between germline ends came to 16 bases. Germline loops: CDR1 LGHDT, CDR2 YNNKEL (reference sequence). This CDR3 is 14 amino acids long.

The table lists this clone with a count of one. J is TRBJ2-2 and V is TRBV19; D not certain. The CDR3 has 13 residues. Trimming removed 5 bases at V and 4 bases at J, with 8 bases between. The V gene's germline CDR1 is LNHDA and CDR2 SQIVND (reference sequence). CDR3 DNA: TGTGCCAGTAGTCCGACACTCACCGGGGAGCTGTTTTTT. Its protein product is CASSPTLTGELFF.

This clone appeared a single time. This sequence joins TRBV30 and TRBJ1-2; a weak D match, TRBD1 (6 bases). This CDR3 region has 13 residues. The germline V gene has CDR1 GTSNPN and CDR2 SVGIG (reference sequence). The V and J ends lost 5 bases and 3 bases respectively, with 13 bases between them. The CDR3: CAWQGRIDYGYTF. In nucleotides, the CDR3 is TGTGCCTGGCAGGGGCGGATAGACTATGGCTACACCTTC.

The gene calls are TRBV6-8 and TRBJ1-5, with 8 bases fitting TRBD1. V lost 4 bases to trimming and J lost 2 bases; unmatched junction nucleotides: 10. The CDR3 consists of 17 residues. Germline V CDR1 and CDR2: MNHGY, SAAAGT. The CDR3 is CASSSLFQGARNQPQHF. The CDR3 DNA reads TGTGCCAGCAGTTCATTATTTCAGGGGGCGCGCAATCAGCCCCAGCATTTT.

This rearrangement joins TRBV7-2 to TRBJ2-3; 10 bases fit TRBD2. CDR3 length: 17 residues. The V gene end was trimmed by 2 bases and the J gene end by 4 bases; junction bases not matched to a gene: 9. Germline V gene data show CDR1 as SGHTA and CDR2 as FQGNSA. The CDR3 DNA follows: TGTGCCAGCAGCTTACAGTCTAGCGGGAGAGGCCCAGATACGCAGTATTTT. Protein product: CASSLQSSGRGPDTQYF.

This clone was observed once. The chain uses TRBV19 and TRBJ1-4, with TRBD1 as a possible D gene (6 bases). The CDR3 is 17 residues long. CDR1 is LNHDA and CDR2 is SQIVND in the germline V gene (reference sequence). The V end was cut by 6 bases, the J end by 3 bases, with 20 bases between. As DNA, the CDR3 is TGTGCCAGTAGACCACGAGGGGGAGGGGCGGCTAATGAAAAACTGTTTTTT. Encoded protein: CASRPRGGGAANEKLFF.

The rearrangement uses TRBV30 and TRBJ2-7; the match to TRBD1 covers 8 bases. CDR1 and CDR2 (germline): GTSNPN, SVGIG (reference sequence). V gave up 2 bases and J gave up 7 bases; unmatched junction bases: 7. The CDR3 runs to 13 residues. CDR3 nucleotide sequence: TGTGCCTGGAGTCCCCTCCGACAGGGGGAGCAGTACTTC. Its protein is CAWSPLRQGEQYF.

DNA of the CDR3: TGTGCCAGCAGCGCCGGGACTAGCGGTATTAGCACAGATACGCAGTATTTT. It codes for CASSAGTSGISTDTQYF. The gene calls are TRBV9 and TRBJ2-3, with 11 positions matching TRBD2. Per germline, CDR1 SGDLS and CDR2 YYNGEE. CDR3 length equals 17 residues. The junction had 6 bases not matched to a gene; V was cut back by 3 bases and J by 0 bases.

The chain is built from TRBV6-4 and TRBJ2-1, with D maybe TRBD1 (5 bases). The germline V gene has CDR1 MRHNA and CDR2 SNTAGT. With 3 bases removed from V and 4 bases from J, the gap between germline ends came to 13 bases. The CDR3 length is 15 residues. In DNA, the CDR3 is TGTGCCAGCAGTGAAGACAGAGGTCGGTACAATGAGCAGTTCTTC. Protein: CASSEDRGRYNEQFF.